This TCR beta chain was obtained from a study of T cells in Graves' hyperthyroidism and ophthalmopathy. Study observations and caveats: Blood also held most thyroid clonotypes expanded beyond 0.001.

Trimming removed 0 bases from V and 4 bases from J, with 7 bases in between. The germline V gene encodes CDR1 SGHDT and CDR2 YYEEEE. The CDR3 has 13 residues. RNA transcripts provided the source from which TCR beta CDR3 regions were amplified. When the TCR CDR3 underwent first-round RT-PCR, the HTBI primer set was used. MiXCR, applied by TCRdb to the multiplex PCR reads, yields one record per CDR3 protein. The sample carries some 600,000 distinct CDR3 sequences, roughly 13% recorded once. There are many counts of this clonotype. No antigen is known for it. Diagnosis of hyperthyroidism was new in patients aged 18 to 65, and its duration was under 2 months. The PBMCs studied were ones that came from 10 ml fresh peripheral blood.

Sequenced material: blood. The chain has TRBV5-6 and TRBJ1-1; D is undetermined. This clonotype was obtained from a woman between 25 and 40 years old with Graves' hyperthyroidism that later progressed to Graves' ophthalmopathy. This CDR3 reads CASSLGGVTEAFF. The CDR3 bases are TGTGCCAGCAGCTTGGGGGGAGTCACTGAAGCTTTCTTT.